The 6 T cell receptor beta chains reported below all come from one sample, sequenced in a study of T-cell reconstitution after alpha-beta-depleted transplantation in children. This sample's TCRbeta library carried unique molecular identifier barcodes. A single record per CDR3 protein comes from TCRdb applying MiXCR to the PCR reads. The data contain approximately 630,000 distinct CDR3 sequences, around 13% of them singletons. Sequences were derived from PBMCs, sampled before TCRalphabeta/CD19-depleted stem cell transplant. All receptors derive from a girl aged 2 to 9 with congenital amegakaryocytic thrombocytopenia, due to receive a stem cell transplant.

This clonotype appeared many times. The chain joins TRBV5-1 to TRBJ1-1; maybe TRBD1 (6 bases). Trimming shortened V by 4 bases and J by 1 base, and 8 bases separated the two germline ends. The germline gives CDR1 SGHRS, CDR2 YFSETQ. The CDR3 consists of 13 residues. CDR3 region: CASSGGSNTEAFF. CDR3 DNA sequence: TGCGCCAGCAGCGGGGGCTCGAACACTGAAGCTTTCTTT.

The chain recombines TRBV3-1 with TRBJ1-1; D uncertain. The CDR3 runs 15 residues. The V end lost 2 bases, the J end lost 4 bases, and 14 bases lay between the germline ends. Germline V lookup: CDR1 LGHDT, CDR2 YNNKEL (reference sequence). CDR3: CASSQSRARGTEAFF. As DNA, the CDR3 is TGTGCCAGCAGCCAAAGCCGGGCCCGGGGCACTGAAGCTTTCTTT. Filled out from reference TRBV3-1 and TRBJ1-1, the complete variable domain reads DTAVSQTPKYLVTQMGNDKSIKCEQNLGHDTMYWYKQDSKKFLKIMFSYNNKELIINETVPNRFSPKSPDKAHLNLHINSLELGDSAVYFCASSQSRARGTEAFFGQGTRLTVV.

This chain joins TRBV5-1 and TRBJ2-5; the match to TRBD1 covers 7 bases. Trimming removed 3 bases from V and 3 bases from J; junction bases left unmatched: 2. The CDR3 spans 13 residues. Germline-derived CDR1 and CDR2 are SGHRS and YFSETQ. CDR3: CASSWGTEETQYF. The CDR3, as DNA: TGCGCCAGCAGCTGGGGGACAGAAGAGACCCAGTACTTC.

This clonotype has ten or more counts. This sequence joins TRBV29-1 and TRBJ1-5; D remains unclear. V lost 4 bases to trimming and J lost 14 bases, with 18 bases between them. CDR1 and CDR2 (germline): SQVTM, ANQGSEA. The CDR3 covers 12 residues. As DNA, the CDR3 is TGCAGCGTTGGATCCCTGGGAGGGAAAGAGCATTTT. It codes for CSVGSLGGKEHF.

With respect to this clonotype: A read error may be the cause here, since a much bigger clone is one base away. This rearrangement joins TRBV5-1 to TRBJ2-3; D gene ambiguous. The germline V gene has CDR1 SGHRS and CDR2 YFSETQ. This CDR3 has 14 amino acids. V gave up 8 bases and J gave up 2 bases, with 15 bases separating them. In nucleotides, the CDR3 is TGCGCCAGGAGCCCCGTTTCACACACAGATACGCAGTATTTT. It translates to CARSPVSHTDTQYF. Based on the CDR3 plus reference TRBV5-1 and TRBJ2-3, the full variable domain is KAGVTQTPRYLIKTRGQQVTLSCSPISGHRSVSWYQQTPGQGLQFLFEYFSETQRNKGNFPGRFSGRQFSNSRSEMNVSTLELGDSALYLCARSPVSHTDTQYFGPGTRLTVL.

This clonotype was picked up many times. The V call is TRBV28, the J call TRBJ2-2; 10 bases fit TRBD2. Germline V gene data show CDR1 as MDHEN and CDR2 as SYDVKM. The V segment lost 5 bases and the J segment 5 bases; nucleotides outside the gene matches: 5. The CDR3 is 15 residues long. CDR3 sequence: CASSRTSGGTGELFF. CDR3 nucleotide sequence: TGTGCCAGCAGTCGGACTAGCGGAGGAACCGGGGAGCTGTTTTTT.